A single T cell receptor beta chain is shown here with its context. An end of the junction differs from the germline gene, which may be a read error. Looked up from germline, CDR1 is SNHLY and CDR2 is FYNNEI. There are 13 residues in the CDR3. This sample is drawn from a study of Tregs in tolerant kidney transplant recipients. Mixed chimerism was transient after nonmyeloablative marrow transplants from related graft donors. Assay used: immunoSEQ multiplex PCR; TCRdb lists only in-frame clones, some missing. The sample lists roughly 64,000 clones; around 87% were seen once. The TCR sequence derives from a human patient who received a combined kidney and bone marrow transplant. Some T cells may be provided by the graft donor. The V call is TRBV2, the J call TRBJ2-1; possibly TRBD2 for D (5 bases). Sequences were derived from CD4+ T cells from blood (PBMCs), sampled 6 months after the transplant. Written as DNA, the CDR3 is TGTGCCAGCAGTGAAGCATACCTGCTTAGGGAGCTCTTC. Its translation: CASSEAYLLRELF.